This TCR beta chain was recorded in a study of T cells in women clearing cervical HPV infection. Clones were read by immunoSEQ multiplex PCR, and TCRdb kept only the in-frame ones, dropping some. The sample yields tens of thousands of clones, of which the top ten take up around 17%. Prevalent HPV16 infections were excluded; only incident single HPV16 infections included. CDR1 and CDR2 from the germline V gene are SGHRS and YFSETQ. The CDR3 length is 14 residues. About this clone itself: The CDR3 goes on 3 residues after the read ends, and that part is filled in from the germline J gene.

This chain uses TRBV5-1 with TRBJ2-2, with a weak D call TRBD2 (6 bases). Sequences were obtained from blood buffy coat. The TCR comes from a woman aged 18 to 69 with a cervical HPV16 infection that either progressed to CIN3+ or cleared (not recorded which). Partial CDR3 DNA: TGCGCCAGCACGTCGGAGGGGTATAATTCACCG. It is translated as CASTSEGYNSP. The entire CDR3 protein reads CASTSEGYNSPLFF.